This TCR beta chain was captured in a study of cytomegalovirus exposure and HLA in healthy donors. Trimming pared 5 bases from V and 5 bases from J, leaving 13 bases between. This CDR3 contains 13 residues. In germline, CDR1 is SGHRS, CDR2 YFSETQ. Points from the study as a whole: Overall, approximately 150 TCR beta chains were annotated as cytomegalovirus-associated.

Generated by immunoSEQ multiplex PCR, the TCRdb table keeps only in-frame clones and is missing some. In the table there are some 340,000 clones, about 90% of which are singletons. About this clone: Its matching antigen is unknown.

V and J are TRBV5-1 and TRBJ2-5; tentative D call: TRBD1 (5 bases). Sequencing was performed on PBMCs. This TCR was recovered from a woman aged 25-40 years in good health and CMV-seropositive. The chain's CDR3 is CASSLQGAETQYF. Here the CDR3 DNA reads TGCGCCAGCAGTCTCCAAGGGGCGGAGACCCAGTACTTC.